Listed below are T cell receptor beta chains from one sample, sequenced in a study of cytomegalovirus exposure and HLA in healthy donors. Clones were sequenced by immunoSEQ multiplex PCR, and TCRdb holds only the in-frame ones, with some missing. The sample gives 150,000 to 200,000 clones, roughly 80% of which show up once; about 11% is in the top ten. Source material: PBMCs. The receptors stem from a man between 18 and 35 years old in good health and CMV-seropositive. The conserved cysteine and the conserved F or W are not part of the CDR3 here. The D gene is left open where the match is weak.

v_gene,len,d_gene,CDR3aa
TRBV4-2,12,TRBD1,ASSQAGDRAEAF
TRBV30,11,TRBD2,AWTSGYAYEQY
TRBV21-1,15,-,ASSKDGGGFIWTEQF
TRBV7-6,15,TRBD2,ASSPASGRALRNEQF
TRBV4-1,11,TRBD2,ATWKREADTQY
TRBV28,12,TRBD2,ASRPSGPEDIQY
TRBV28,11,-,ASGVGGPGELF
TRBV14,10,-,ASSHLTQPQH
TRBV7-8,15,-,ASSLEAVLGSSYEQY
TRBV11-2,11,-,ASSTTVPGEQY
TRBV18,13,-,SSSLRNQGNQPQH
TRBV7-3,14,TRBD2,ASSFGAGALYNEQF
TRBV28,11,-,ASRDSRNYGYT
TRBV27,13,-,ASSLYSGVGEKLF
TRBV29-1,6,-,SVEGGP
TRBV2,13,-,ASKARGTYTDTQY
TRBV5-4,13,TRBD1,ASSSAGGLITEAF
TRBV6-6,12,-,ASSYSHSSLEQY
TRBV30,10,-,ASASPGSPLH
TRBV5-1,14,-,ASSLPSSGSTDTQY
TRBV6-1,14,TRBD1,ASSERTGASTGELF
TRBV14,14,-,ASSQWGTANTGELF
TRBV13,17,TRBD2,ASSPPRLAGGQRTDTQY
TRBV6-5,12,TRBD1,ASSYLTGGAEAF
TRBV4-1,11,-,ASSQVFSYEQY
TRBV28,15,-,ASSPLPPGLSTDTQY
TRBV6-1,12,TRBD1,ASNEQGWDTEAF
TRBV28,11,-,ASRGGYNSPLH
TRBV7-2,13,-,ASSGRRSGANVLT
TRBV5-4,11,-,ASSFQGRNEQF
TRBV6-1,13,TRBD2,ASSEPGGAKNIQY
TRBV6-1,12,-,ASSESQGQETQY
TRBV5-4,14,TRBD1,ATGWTGRGPGTEAF
TRBV5-1,12,-,ASSLERPGETQY
TRBV7-2,16,-,ASSLDGGSMVRTDTQY
TRBV29-1,12,TRBD2,SVDFRGRADEQF
TRBV12-2,15,-,ASRPGLELASYNEQF